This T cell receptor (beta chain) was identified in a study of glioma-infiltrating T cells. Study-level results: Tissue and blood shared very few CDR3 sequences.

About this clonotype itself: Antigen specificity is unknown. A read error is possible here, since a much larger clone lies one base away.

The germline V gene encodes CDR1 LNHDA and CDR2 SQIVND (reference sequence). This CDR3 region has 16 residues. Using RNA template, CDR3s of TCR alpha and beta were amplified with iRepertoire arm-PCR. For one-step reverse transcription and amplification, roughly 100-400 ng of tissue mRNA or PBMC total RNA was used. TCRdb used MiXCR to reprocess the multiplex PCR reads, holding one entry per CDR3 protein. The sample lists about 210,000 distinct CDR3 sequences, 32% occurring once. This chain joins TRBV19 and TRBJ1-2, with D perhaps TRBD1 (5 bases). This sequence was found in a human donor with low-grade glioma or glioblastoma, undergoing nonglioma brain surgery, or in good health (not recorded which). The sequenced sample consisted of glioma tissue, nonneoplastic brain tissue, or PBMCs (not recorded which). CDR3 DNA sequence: TGTGCCAGTAGTGCGACTACAGGTCCAGATATCTATTGCTACACCTTC. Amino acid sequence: CASSATTGPDIYCYTF.